The TCR beta chain described here comes from a study of blood T cell repertoires in COVID-19. Generated by immunoSEQ multiplex PCR, the TCRdb table keeps only in-frame clones and is missing some. The data hold 40,000 to 55,000 clones, with around 84% observed a single time. Germline V gene data show CDR1 as MNHEY and CDR2 as SVGAGI. The CDR3 length is 14 residues. Sequencing input: peripheral blood. The receptor comes from a man between 45 and 60 years old with active COVID-19. V usage is TRBV6-5 and J usage is TRBJ2-1, with TRBD2 matching 7 bases. In DNA, the CDR3 is TGTGCTGTTGGGAGGGAGAGCTCCTACAATGAGCAGTTCTTC. Encoded protein: CAVGRESSYNEQFF.